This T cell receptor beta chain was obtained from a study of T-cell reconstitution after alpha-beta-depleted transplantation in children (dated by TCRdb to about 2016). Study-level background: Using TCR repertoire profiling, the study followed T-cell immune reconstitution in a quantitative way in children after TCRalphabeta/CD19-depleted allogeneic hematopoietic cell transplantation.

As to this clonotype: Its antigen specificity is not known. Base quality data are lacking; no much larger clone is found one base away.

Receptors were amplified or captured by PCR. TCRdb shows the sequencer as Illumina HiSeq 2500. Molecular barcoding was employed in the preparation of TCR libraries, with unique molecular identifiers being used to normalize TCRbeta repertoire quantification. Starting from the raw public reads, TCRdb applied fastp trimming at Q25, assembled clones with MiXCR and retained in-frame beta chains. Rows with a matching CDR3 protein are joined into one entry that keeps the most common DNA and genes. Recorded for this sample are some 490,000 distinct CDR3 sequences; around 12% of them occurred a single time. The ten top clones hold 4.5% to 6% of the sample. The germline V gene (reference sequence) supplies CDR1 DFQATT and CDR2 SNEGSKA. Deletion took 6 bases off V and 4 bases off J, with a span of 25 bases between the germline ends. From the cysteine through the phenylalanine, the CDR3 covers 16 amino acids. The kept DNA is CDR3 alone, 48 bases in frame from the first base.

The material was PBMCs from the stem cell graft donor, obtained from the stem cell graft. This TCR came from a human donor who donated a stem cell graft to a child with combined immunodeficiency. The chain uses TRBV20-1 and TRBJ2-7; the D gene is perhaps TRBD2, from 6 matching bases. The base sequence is TGCAGTGCCGCCGGTATTCTTAGCCTGCGGGAATACGAGCAGTACTTC. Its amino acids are CSAAGILSLREYEQYF.